Here is one TCR beta chain with its context. No antigen is known for it. This specimen belongs to a study of a mutant IDH1 vaccine in newly diagnosed glioma. Findings and limits, study-wide: Top-clonotype changes in peripheral T cells seemed unrelated to pseudoprogression.

The CDR3 consists of 15 residues. The method was immunoSEQ multiplex PCR; TCRdb's version includes in-frame clones alone and lacks a portion of them. The repertoire consists of some 15,000 clones, with around four fifths occurring once and the leading ten covering 10%. Time point indicated: baseline, week 1 (first vaccination visit). Stated treatment: pre-vaccination baseline after standard-of-care therapy. This chain uses TRBV21-1 with TRBJ1-1. TRBV21-1 corresponds to a pseudogene. This sequence originates from a man aged 35 to 55 with glioma. Sample: PBMCs, taken from a glioma patient treated with radiotherapy, temozolomide or both. CDR3: CASSKLGRQALGAFF. The CDR3 DNA reads as TGTGCCAGCAGCAAACTGGGCAGACAAGCCCTGGGGGCTTTCTTT.